This T cell receptor beta chain was identified during a study of cytomegalovirus exposure and HLA in healthy donors. Study summary: Earlier work reported some 110 million unique TCR beta sequences from roughly 180 million T cells. The study's findings and limits: The study designated roughly 160 TCR beta chains cytomegalovirus-associated. A later analysis associated some 16,000 TCR beta sequences with HLA alleles at a 0.05 false discovery rate. Previously analyzed data showed that most TCR beta V segments were productive at a frequency of about 87% or about 30%.

Comment on this clone: Its antigen is currently unknown.

The CDR3 consists of 15 residues. Per germline, CDR1 KGHSH and CDR2 LQKENI. Unmatched junction bases numbered 7, after V lost 6 bases and J lost 1 base. Primers: 60 Vbeta forward and 13 Jbeta reverse. TCRdb's copy holds only in-frame clones and misses some; the assay was immunoSEQ multiplex PCR. The data hold some 180,000 clones, with approximately 70% observed a single time. The rearrangement uses TRBV18 and TRBJ1-1; 8 nucleotides match TRBD1. This receptor was identified in a woman in her thirties in good health and CMV-seronegative. The sequencing input was PBMCs. CDR3 sequence reads: CASSESTGANTEAFF. For the CDR3, the DNA is TGTGCCAGCTCTGAGTCGACAGGGGCGAACACTGAAGCTTTCTTT. Full variable domain (missing parts from reference TRBV18 and TRBJ1-1): NAGVMQNPRHLVRRRGQEARLRCSPMKGHSHVYWYRQLPEEGLKFMVYLQKENIIDESGMPKERFSAEFPKEGPSILRIQQVVRGDSAAYFCASSESTGANTEAFFGQGTRLTVV.